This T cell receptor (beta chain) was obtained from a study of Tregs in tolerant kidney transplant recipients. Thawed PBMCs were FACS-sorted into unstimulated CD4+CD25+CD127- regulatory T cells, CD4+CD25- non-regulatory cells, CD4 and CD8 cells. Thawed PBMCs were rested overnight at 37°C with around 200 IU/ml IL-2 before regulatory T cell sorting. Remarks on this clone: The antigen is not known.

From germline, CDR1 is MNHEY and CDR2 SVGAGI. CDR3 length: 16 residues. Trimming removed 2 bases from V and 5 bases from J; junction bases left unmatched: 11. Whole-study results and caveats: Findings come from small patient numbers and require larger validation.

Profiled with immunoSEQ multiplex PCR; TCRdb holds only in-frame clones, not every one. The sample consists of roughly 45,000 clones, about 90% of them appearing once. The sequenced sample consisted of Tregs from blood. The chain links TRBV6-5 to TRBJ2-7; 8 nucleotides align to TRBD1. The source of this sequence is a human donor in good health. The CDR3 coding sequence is TGTGCCAGCAGTTACGGGACAGGTTTAGGGGAACACGAGCAGTACTTC. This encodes CASSYGTGLGEHEQYF.